This T cell receptor beta chain was sequenced for a study of human T cells and chemical hapten exposure. Sample time point: patch test 1, 2 weeks after DPC sensitization. Regarding treatment: therapeutic diphenylcyclopropenone sensitization with weekly scalp DPC. TCRdb fed the RACE reads into MiXCR, producing one record per CDR3 protein. This repertoire shows about 99,000 distinct CDR3 sequences, 9.5% to 15% found once; its top ten account for 2% to 2.5%. This clonotype was counted ten times or more. A read error may account for a junction end that differs from germline. This sequence was found in a woman in her thirties or forties with alopecia areata. Some clones in this sample may be carry-over from other donors' samples. The sample consisted of whole blood, taken in connection with sensitization to the hapten diphenylcyclopropenone (DPC).

CDR3 sequence reads: CASSQTPNTEAFF. The CDR3 DNA reads as TGTGCTAGCAGCCAAACGCCAAACACTGAAGCTTTCTTT. The chain has TRBV7-7 and TRBJ1-1; the D is unclear. Per the germline V gene, CDR1 is SSHAT and CDR2 is FNYEAQ (reference sequence). The CDR3 is made up of 13 amino acids.